This T cell receptor (beta chain) was recovered during a study of blood T cell repertoires in COVID-19. The germline V gene encodes CDR1 LGHDT and CDR2 YNNKEL (reference sequence). V was pared by 4 bases and J by 3 bases, with 9 bases of the junction left unmatched. The CDR3 spans 16 residues. Generated by immunoSEQ multiplex PCR, the TCRdb table keeps only in-frame clones and is missing some. The sample yields 500,000 to 600,000 clones, around 90% seen once. Sequenced input: peripheral blood. The chain combines TRBV3-1 (or the pseudogene TRBV3-2) with TRBJ2-1, with 7 positions matching TRBD2. This TCR was sampled from a woman in her forties or fifties with COVID-19, enrolled during active disease. The CDR3 DNA reads as TGTGCCAGCAGCCCCGAGTTAGCGGGCAACTACAATGAGCAGTTCTTC. Amino acid sequence: CASSPELAGNYNEQFF.